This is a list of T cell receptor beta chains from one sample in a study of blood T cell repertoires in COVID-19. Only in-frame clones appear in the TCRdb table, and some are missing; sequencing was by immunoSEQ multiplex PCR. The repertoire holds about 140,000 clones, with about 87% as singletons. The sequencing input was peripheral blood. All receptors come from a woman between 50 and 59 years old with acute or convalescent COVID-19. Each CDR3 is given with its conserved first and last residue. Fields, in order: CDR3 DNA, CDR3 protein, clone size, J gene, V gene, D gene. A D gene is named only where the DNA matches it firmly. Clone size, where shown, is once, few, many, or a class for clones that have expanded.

TGTGCCAGCAGTGAACGATTTACAGGGCACCAGCCCCAGCATTTT,CASSERFTGHQPQHF,NA,TRBJ1-5,TRBV6-1,NA
TGTGCCAGCAGCGTAGCGTCAGGGGTTAGCTCTAATGAAAAACTGTTTTTT,CASSVASGVSSNEKLFF,NA,TRBJ1-4,TRBV9,NA
TGTGCCAGCAGCCCCAGACTGGAATCCTGGAACAATGAGCAGTTCTTC,CASSPRLESWNNEQFF,NA,TRBJ2-1,TRBV9,NA
TGTGCCAGTAGCTATCTGACAGGTTCATATCAGCCCCAGCATTTT,CASSYLTGSYQPQHF,NA,TRBJ1-5,TRBV19,NA
TGTGCCAGCAGCGTCGGGTCTAGAGGGGGTGGTGAAAAACTGTTTTTT,CASSVGSRGGGEKLFF,NA,TRBJ1-4,TRBV9,NA
TGTGCCAGCAGCGCTACGTCCTTGGGCAATCAGCCCCAGCATTTT,CASSATSLGNQPQHF,NA,TRBJ1-5,TRBV9,NA
TGCGCCAGCAGCTTGGCCTTTGAGGGCAATGAGCAGTTCTTC,CASSLAFEGNEQFF,NA,TRBJ2-1,TRBV5-1,NA
TGTGCCAGCAGCTTAACAGGGCTTGCCTATGGCTACACCTTC,CASSLTGLAYGYTF,few,TRBJ1-2,TRBV7-9,NA
TGTGCCAGCAGTGAAATGGCAGGGCCCTACGAGCAGTACTTC,CASSEMAGPYEQYF,NA,TRBJ2-7,TRBV6-1,NA
TGTGCCAGCAGTTCCCACACGACAGGGGAATACGAAGCTTTCTTT,CASSSHTTGEYEAFF,NA,TRBJ1-1,TRBV27,TRBD1
TGCGCCAGCAGCTTAACGGGAGAATGGAATGAGCAGTTCTTC,CASSLTGEWNEQFF,NA,TRBJ2-1,TRBV5-1,NA
TGTGCCAGCAGTTTATCGCCAGGGGGTGTAACGACTAATGAAAAACTGTTTTTT,CASSLSPGGVTTNEKLFF,NA,TRBJ1-4,TRBV28,TRBD1
TGCGCCAGCAGCCTCCAGACTAGCGGGGGCACAGATACGCAGTATTTT,CASSLQTSGGTDTQYF,once,TRBJ2-3,TRBV5-1,TRBD2
TGTGCCAGCAGCCCAGGGGTAGGTTTCGCCTACGAGCAGTACTTC,CASSPGVGFAYEQYF,NA,TRBJ2-7,TRBV11-1,NA
TGTGCCAGCAGCGTCGGAGATACTAATGAAAAACTGTTTTTT,CASSVGDTNEKLFF,once,TRBJ1-4,TRBV9,NA
TGTGCCATCAGTGAGGATGGTTTTACTCGGGGAGTGAACACTGAAGCTTTCTTT,CAISEDGFTRGVNTEAFF,NA,TRBJ1-1,TRBV10-3,NA
TGTGCCTGGCTAGCGGGGGGGCCAGGTGAGCAGTTCTTC,CAWLAGGPGEQFF,NA,TRBJ2-1,TRBV30,TRBD2
TGTGCCAGCAGTCCAAAGACAGGGAGGAACACTGAAGCTTTCTTT,CASSPKTGRNTEAFF,few,TRBJ1-1,TRBV27,TRBD1
TGTGCCAGCAGCTCAGGGTTCATCAGCTCCTACGAGCAGTACTTC,CASSSGFISSYEQYF,NA,TRBJ2-7,TRBV5-4,NA
TGTGCCAGTAGTATGGGACTAGCGGGGGGGCCGTCCTACGAGCAGTACTTC,CASSMGLAGGPSYEQYF,NA,TRBJ2-7,TRBV19,TRBD2
TGTGCCAGCAGCTTCTCGGGGGGGCCACACATTCAGTACTTC,CASSFSGGPHIQYF,NA,TRBJ2-4,TRBV25-1,TRBD2
TGTGCCAGCAGCGGGGAGACAGGGGGCTCACCCCTCCACTTT,CASSGETGGSPLHF,NA,TRBJ1-6,TRBV2,TRBD1